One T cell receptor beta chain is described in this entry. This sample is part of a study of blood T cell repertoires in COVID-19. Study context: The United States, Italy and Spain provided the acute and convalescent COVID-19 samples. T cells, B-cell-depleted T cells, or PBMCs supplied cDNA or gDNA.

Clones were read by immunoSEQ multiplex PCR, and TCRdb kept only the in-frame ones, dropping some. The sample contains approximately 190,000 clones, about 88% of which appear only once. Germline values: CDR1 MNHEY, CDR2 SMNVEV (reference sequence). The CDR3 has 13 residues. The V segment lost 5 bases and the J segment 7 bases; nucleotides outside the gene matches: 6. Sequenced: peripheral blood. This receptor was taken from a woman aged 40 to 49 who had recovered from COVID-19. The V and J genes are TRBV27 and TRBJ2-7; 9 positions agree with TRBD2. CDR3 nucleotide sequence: TGTGCCAGCAGTCCGACTAGCGGCCTGGAGCAGTACTTC. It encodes CASSPTSGLEQYF.